A single sample is the source of the 9 T cell receptor beta chains below, sequenced in a study of glioma-infiltrating T cells. TCR alpha and beta CDR3 regions were amplified from RNA using iRepertoire nested multiplex PCR. From the multiplex PCR reads, TCRdb called clonotypes with MiXCR, one entry per CDR3 protein. This table has tens of thousands of distinct CDR3 sequences, about 25% appearing once. Sequencing was performed on glioma tissue, nonneoplastic brain tissue, or PBMCs (not recorded which). Every receptor here comes from a human donor with low-grade glioma or glioblastoma, undergoing nonglioma brain surgery, or in good health (not recorded which).

This clonotype was picked up a small number of times. The rearrangement joins TRBV5-1 to TRBJ2-3; 8 nucleotides agree with TRBD1. The germline gives CDR1 SGHRS, CDR2 YFSETQ. V lost 0 bases and J lost 5; bases outside the gene matches: 5. CDR3 size: 15 residues. The CDR3 DNA follows: TGCGCCAGCAGCTTGGCCGACAGGGGACAAGATACGCAGTATTTT. Protein sequence: CASSLADRGQDTQYF.

This clonotype showed up many times. The chain links TRBV3-1 to TRBJ1-4, with TRBD1 matching over 8 bases. This CDR3 comprises 15 residues. Germline CDR1 and CDR2: LGHDT and YNNKEL (reference sequence). Trimming took 8 bases from V and 5 from J; bases not matched to a gene: 10. CDR3 in DNA: TGTGCCAGCCGCGGTCCCGGGACAGGCAATGAAAAACTGTTTTTT. Its translation: CASRGPGTGNEKLFF.

The rearrangement joins TRBV11-2 to TRBJ2-3; no firm D call. Trimming stripped 2 bases from V and 0 bases from J, with 9 bases between. Germline CDR1 and CDR2: SGHAT and FQNNGV. The CDR3 spans 15 residues. Here the CDR3 DNA reads TGTGCCAGCAGCTTATCCTCAGTTAGCACAGATACGCAGTATTTT. It translates to CASSLSSVSTDTQYF. Based on the CDR3 plus reference TRBV11-2 and TRBJ2-3, the full variable domain is EAGVAQSPRYKIIEKRQSVAFWCNPISGHATLYWYQQILGQGPKLLIQFQNNGVVDDSQLPKDRFSAERLKGVDSTLKIQPAKLEDSAVYLCASSLSSVSTDTQYFGPGTRLTVL.

By sample share, this clonotype is medium-sized. The chain employs TRBV20-1 and TRBJ1-5, with unresolved D. Germline V lookup: CDR1 DFQATT, CDR2 SNEGSKA (reference sequence). The CDR3 loop spans 12 amino acids. The V and J ends lost 6 bases and 2 bases respectively, with 8 bases between them. The CDR3 DNA sequence: TGCAGTGCCGGGCAGGGCAATCAGCCCCAGCATTTT. It yields the protein CSAGQGNQPQHF.

This clonotype was seen a single time. The chain couples TRBV20-1 to TRBJ1-5, with unresolved D. V shed 3 bases and J shed 1 base, with 10 bases lying between them. Germline V gene lookup returns CDR1 DFQATT and CDR2 SNEGSKA (reference sequence). CDR3 length equals 14 residues. The CDR3 here is CSASRTLSNQPQHF. CDR3 DNA: TGCAGTGCTAGTCGTACACTGAGCAATCAGCCCCAGCATTTT.

This clonotype was observed a handful of times. The genes are TRBV2 and TRBJ2-3, with D perhaps TRBD1 (6 bases). The CDR3 is 15 residues long. V was shortened by 7 bases and J by 2 bases, with 16 bases between the two germline ends. The V gene's germline CDR1 is SNHLY and CDR2 FYNNEI. CDR3 nucleotide sequence: TGTGCCAGCAAAACCGACAGGACCGTCACAGATACGCAGTATTTT. Residues: CASKTDRTVTDTQYF. The variable domain in full, completed from reference TRBV2 and TRBJ2-3, reads EPEVTQTPSHQVTQMGQEVILRCVPISNHLYFYWYRQILGQKVEFLVSFYNNEISEKSEIFDDQFSVERPDGSNFTLKIRSTKLEDSAMYFCASKTDRTVTDTQYFGPGTRLTVL.

This clonotype was counted many times. The chain links TRBV7-2 to TRBJ2-7; 10 bases fit TRBD2. The V and J ends lost 7 bases and 3 bases, in that order; junction bases with no gene match: 6. Germline V lookup: CDR1 SGHTA, CDR2 FQGNSA. CDR3 length: 14 residues. CDR3: CASTRERGGYEQYF. For the CDR3, the DNA is TGTGCCAGCACCCGAGAGCGGGGGGGCTACGAGCAGTACTTC.

The table lists this clonotype with many counts. The chain has TRBV2 and TRBJ2-7; 9 bases fit TRBD1. Unmatched junction bases numbered 11, after V lost 7 bases and J lost 1 base. The CDR3 length is 16 residues. Germline-derived CDR1 and CDR2 are SNHLY and FYNNEI. The CDR3 nucleotides are TGTGCCAGCAACCACCTCCCGGGACAGGGTTCCTACGAGCAGTACTTC. Translated, it gives CASNHLPGQGSYEQYF.

The chain couples TRBV14 to TRBJ2-1, with TRBD1 matching over 8 bases. J was trimmed by 8 bases and V by 5 bases; bases with no gene match: 11. CDR3 length equals 15 residues. Germline V gene lookup returns CDR1 SGHDN and CDR2 FVKESK. CDR3 sequence: CASSARQGSPDEQFF. The CDR3 region has the DNA TGTGCCAGCAGCGCCCGACAGGGGTCGCCGGATGAGCAGTTCTTC.